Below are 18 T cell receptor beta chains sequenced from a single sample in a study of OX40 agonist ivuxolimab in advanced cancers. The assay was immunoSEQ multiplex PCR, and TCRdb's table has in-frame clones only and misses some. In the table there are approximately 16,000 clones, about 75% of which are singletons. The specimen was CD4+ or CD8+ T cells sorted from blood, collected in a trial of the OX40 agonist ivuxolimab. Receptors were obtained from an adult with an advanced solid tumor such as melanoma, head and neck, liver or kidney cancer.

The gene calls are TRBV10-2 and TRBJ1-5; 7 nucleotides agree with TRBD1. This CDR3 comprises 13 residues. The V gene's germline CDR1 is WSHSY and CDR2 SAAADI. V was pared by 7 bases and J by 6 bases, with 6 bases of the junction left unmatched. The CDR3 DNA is TGCGCCAGCAACGAGGGGGCGTTTCAGCCCCAGCATTTT. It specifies CASNEGAFQPQHF.

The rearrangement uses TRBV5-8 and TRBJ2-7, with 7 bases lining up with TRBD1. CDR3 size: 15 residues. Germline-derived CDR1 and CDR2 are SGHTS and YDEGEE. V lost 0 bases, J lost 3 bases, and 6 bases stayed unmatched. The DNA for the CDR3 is TGTGCCAGCAGCTTGGTAAGACAGGGTAACTACGAGCAGTACTTC. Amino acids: CASSLVRQGNYEQYF. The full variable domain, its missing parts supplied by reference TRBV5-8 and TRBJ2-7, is EAGVTQSPTHLIKTRGQQATLRCSPISGHTSVYWYQQALGLGLQFLLWYDEGEERNRGNFPPRFSGRQFPNYSSELNVNALELEDSALYLCASSLVRQGNYEQYFGPGTRLTVT.

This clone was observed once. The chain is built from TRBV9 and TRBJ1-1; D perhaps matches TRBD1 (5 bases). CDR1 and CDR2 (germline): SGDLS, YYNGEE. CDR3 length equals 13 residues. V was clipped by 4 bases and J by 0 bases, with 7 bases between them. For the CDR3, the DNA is TGTGCCAGCAGCACGACAGTGAACACTGAAGCTTTCTTT. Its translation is CASSTTVNTEAFF.

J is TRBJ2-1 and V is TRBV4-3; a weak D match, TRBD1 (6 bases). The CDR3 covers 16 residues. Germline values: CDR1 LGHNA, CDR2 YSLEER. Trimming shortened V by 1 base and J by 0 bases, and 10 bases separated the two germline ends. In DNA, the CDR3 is TGCGCCAGCAGCCAAGTGGGGGCGGGCTCCTACAATGAGCAGTTCTTC. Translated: CASSQVGAGSYNEQFF.

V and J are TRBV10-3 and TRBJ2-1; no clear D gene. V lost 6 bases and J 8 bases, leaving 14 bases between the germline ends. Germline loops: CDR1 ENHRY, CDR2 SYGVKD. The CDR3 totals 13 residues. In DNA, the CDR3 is TGTGCCATCAGCCTAGGGCAGCTGGATGAGCAGTTCTTC. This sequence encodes CAISLGQLDEQFF.

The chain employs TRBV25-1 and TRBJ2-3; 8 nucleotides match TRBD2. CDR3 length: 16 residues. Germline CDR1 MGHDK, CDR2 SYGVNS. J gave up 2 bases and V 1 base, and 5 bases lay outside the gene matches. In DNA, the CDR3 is TGTGCCAGCAGTGAATGGGAGCGGGGGATCACAGATACGCAGTATTTT. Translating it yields CASSEWERGITDTQYF.

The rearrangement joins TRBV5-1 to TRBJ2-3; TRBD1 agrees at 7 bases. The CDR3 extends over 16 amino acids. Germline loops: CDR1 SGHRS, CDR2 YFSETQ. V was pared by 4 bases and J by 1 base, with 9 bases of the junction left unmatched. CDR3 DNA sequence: TGCGCCAGCAGCCCCCTAGGGCAGGGGGGCACAGATACGCAGTATTTT. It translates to CASSPLGQGGTDTQYF.

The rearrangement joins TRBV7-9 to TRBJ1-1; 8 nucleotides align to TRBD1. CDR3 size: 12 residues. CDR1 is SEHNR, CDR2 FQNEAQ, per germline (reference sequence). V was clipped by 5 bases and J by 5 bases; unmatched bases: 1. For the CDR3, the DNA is TGTGCCAGCAGCGGGACAGGAACTGAAGCTTTCTTT. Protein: CASSGTGTEAFF.

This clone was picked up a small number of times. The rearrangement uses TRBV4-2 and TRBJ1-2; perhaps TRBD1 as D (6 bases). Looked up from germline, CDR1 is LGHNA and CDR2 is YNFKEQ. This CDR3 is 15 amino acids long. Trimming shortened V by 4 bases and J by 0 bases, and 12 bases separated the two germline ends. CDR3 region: CASSRTDGTNYGYTF. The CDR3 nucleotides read TGTGCCAGCAGCCGGACAGACGGTACTAACTATGGCTACACCTTC.

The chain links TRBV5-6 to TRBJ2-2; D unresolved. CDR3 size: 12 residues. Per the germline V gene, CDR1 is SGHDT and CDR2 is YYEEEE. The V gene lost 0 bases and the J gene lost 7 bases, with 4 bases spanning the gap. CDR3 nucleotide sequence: TGTGCCAGCAGCTTGGAGGGCGGGGAGCTGTTTTTT. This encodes CASSLEGGELFF.

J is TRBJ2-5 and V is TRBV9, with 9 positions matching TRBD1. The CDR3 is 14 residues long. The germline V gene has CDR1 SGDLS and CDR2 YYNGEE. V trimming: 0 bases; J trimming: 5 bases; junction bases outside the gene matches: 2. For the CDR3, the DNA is TGTGCCAGCAGCGTAGGGGACAGGGAGGAGACCCAGTACTTC. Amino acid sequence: CASSVGDREETQYF.

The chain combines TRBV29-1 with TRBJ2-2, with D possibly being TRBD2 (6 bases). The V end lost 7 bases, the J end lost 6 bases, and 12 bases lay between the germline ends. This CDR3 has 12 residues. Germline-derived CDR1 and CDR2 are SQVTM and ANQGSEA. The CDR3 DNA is TGCAGCGCCCAATGGGGGGCCGGGGAGCTGTTTTTT. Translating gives CSAQWGAGELFF.

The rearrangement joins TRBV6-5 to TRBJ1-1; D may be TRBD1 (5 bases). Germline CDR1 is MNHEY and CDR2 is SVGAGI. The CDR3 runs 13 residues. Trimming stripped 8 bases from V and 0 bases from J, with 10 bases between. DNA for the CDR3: TGTGCCAGCGTACAGGAGATGAACACTGAAGCTTTCTTT. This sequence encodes CASVQEMNTEAFF.

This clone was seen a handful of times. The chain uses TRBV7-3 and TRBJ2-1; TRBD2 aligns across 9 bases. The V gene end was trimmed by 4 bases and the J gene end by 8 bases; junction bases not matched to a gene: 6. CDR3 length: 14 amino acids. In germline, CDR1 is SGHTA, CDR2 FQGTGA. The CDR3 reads CASSSGLATDEQFF. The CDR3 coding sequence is TGTGCCAGCAGCTCGGGACTAGCAACAGATGAGCAGTTCTTC.

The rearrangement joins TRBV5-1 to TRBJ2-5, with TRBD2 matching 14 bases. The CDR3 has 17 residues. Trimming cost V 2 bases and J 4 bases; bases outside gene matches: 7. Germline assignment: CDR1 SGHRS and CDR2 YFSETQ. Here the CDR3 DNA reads TGCGCCAGCAGCTTACGGACTAGCGGGGGGATAAGAGAGACCCAGTACTTC. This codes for CASSLRTSGGIRETQYF.

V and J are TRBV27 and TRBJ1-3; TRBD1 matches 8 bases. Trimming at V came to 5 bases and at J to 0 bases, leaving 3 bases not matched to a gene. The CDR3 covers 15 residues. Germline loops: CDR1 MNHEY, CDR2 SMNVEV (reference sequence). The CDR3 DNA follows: TGTGCCAGCAGTCCGACAGGGGACTCTGGAAACACCATATATTTT. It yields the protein CASSPTGDSGNTIYF.

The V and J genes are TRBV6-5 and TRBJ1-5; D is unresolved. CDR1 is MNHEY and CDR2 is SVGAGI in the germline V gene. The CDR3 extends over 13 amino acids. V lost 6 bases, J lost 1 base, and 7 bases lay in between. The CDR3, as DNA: TGTGCCAGCAGAGCGACAAGCAATCAGCCCCAGCATTTT. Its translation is CASRATSNQPQHF.

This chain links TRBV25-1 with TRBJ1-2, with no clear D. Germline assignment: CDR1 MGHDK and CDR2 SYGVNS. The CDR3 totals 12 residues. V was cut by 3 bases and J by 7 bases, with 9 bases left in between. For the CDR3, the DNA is TGTGCCAGCAGTGATTGGGCCGTTGGCTACACCTTC. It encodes CASSDWAVGYTF.